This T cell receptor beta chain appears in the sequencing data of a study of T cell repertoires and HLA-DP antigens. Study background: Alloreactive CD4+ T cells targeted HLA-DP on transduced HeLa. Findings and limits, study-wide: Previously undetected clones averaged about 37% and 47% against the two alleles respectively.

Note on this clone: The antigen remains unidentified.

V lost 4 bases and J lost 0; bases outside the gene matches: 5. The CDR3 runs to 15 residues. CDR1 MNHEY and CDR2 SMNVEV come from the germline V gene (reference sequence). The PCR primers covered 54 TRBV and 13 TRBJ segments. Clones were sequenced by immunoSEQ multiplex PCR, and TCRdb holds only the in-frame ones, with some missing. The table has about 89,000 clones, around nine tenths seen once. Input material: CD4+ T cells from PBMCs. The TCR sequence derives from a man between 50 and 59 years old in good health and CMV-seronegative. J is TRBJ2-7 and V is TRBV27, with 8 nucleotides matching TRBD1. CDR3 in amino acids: CASSWDRLSSYEQYF. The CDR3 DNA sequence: TGTGCCAGCAGTTGGGACAGGTTGAGCTCCTACGAGCAGTACTTC.